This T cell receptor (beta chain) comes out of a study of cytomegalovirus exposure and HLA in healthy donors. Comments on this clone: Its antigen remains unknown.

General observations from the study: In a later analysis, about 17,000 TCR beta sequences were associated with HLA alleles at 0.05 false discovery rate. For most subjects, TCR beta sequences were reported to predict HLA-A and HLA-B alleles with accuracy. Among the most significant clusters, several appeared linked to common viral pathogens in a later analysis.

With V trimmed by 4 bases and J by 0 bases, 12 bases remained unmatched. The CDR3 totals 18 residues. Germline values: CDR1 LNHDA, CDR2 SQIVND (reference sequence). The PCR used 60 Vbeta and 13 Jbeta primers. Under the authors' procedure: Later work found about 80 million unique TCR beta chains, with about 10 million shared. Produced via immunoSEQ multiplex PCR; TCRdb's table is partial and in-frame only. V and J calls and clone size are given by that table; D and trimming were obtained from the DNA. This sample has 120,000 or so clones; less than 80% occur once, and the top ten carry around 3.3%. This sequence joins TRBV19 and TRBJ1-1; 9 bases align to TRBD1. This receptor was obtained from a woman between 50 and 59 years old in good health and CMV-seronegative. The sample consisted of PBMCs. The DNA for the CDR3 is TGTGCCAGTAGTAGGATACCGGGACAGGGCCAAATGAACACTGAAGCTTTCTTT. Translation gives CASSRIPGQGQMNTEAFF.